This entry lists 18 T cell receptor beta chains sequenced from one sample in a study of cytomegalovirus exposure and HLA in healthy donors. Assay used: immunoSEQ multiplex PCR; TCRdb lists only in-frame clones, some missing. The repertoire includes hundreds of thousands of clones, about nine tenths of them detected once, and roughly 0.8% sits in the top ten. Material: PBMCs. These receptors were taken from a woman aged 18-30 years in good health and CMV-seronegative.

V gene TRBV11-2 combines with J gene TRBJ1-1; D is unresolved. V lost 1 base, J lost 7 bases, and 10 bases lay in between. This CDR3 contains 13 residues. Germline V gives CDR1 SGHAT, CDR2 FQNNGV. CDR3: CASSLGFAGEAFF. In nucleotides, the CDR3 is TGTGCCAGCAGCTTAGGGTTTGCCGGTGAAGCTTTCTTT.

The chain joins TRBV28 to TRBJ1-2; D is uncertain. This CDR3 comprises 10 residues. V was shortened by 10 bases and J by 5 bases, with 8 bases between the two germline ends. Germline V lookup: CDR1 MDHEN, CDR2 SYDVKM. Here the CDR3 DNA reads TGTGCCACCAATCAATATGGCTACACCTTC. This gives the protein CATNQYGYTF.

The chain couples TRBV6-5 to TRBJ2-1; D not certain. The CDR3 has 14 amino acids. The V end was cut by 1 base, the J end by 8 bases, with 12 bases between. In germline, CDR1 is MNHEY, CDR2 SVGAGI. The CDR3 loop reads CASSYFGSRDEQFF. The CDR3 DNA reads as TGTGCCAGCAGTTACTTTGGTAGTCGGGATGAGCAGTTCTTC.

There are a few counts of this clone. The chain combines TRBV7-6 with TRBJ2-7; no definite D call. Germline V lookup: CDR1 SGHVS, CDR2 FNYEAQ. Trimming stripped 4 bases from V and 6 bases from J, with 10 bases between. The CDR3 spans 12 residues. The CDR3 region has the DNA TGTGCCAGCAGCTCTGGGCTGGGCGAGCAGTACTTC. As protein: CASSSGLGEQYF.

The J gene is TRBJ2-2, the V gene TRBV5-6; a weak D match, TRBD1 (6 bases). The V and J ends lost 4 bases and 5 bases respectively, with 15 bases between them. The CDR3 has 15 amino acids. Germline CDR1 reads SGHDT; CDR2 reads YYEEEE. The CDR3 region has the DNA TGTGCCAGCAGCCCTCAGGGGAGACGGACCGGGGAGCTGTTTTTT. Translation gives CASSPQGRRTGELFF.

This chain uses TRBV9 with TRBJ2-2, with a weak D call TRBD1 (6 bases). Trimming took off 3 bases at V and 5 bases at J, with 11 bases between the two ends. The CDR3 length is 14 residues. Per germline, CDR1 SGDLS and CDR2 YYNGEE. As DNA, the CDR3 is TGTGCCAGCAGCGAAGCAGGGACAACCGGGGAGCTGTTTTTT. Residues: CASSEAGTTGELFF.

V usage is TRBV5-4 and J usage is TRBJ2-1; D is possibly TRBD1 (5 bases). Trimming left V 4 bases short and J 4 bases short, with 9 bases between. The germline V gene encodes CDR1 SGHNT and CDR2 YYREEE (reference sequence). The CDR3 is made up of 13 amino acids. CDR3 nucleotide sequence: TGTGCCAGCAGCCCGGACAATTACAATGAGCAGTTCTTC. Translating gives CASSPDNYNEQFF.

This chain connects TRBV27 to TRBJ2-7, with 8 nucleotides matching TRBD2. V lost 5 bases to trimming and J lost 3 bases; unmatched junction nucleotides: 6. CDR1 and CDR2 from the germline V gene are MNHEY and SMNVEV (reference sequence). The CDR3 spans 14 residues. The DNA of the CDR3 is TGTGCCAGCAGTCCGGCTAGCGGGTACTACGAGCAGTACTTC. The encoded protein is CASSPASGYYEQYF.

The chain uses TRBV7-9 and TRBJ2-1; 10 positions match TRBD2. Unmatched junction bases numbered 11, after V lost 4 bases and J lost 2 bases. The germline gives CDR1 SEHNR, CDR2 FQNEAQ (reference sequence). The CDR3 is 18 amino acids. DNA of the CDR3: TGTGCCAGCAGCTCCGGGGGAGCTAGCGGGAGAACCTACAATGAGCAGTTCTTC. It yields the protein CASSSGGASGRTYNEQFF.

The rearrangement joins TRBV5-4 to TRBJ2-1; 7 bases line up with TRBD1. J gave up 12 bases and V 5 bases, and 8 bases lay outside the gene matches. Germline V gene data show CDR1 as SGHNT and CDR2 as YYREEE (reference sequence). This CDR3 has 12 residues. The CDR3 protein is CASRFEGARQFF. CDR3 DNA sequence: TGTGCCAGCAGATTTGAGGGGGCTCGGCAGTTCTTC.

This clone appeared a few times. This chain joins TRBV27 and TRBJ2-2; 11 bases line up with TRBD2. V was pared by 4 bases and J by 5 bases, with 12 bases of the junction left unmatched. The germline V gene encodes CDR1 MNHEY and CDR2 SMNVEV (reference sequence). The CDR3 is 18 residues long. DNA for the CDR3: TGTGCCAGCAGTTCCCGAAGTAGCGGGGGGGCTTGGACCGGGGAGCTGTTTTTT. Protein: CASSSRSSGGAWTGELFF.

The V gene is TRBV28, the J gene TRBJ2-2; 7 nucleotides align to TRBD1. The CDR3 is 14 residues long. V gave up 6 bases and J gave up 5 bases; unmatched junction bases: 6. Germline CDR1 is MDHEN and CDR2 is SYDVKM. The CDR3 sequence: CASRGDRETGELFF. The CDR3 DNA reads TGTGCCAGCAGGGGGGACAGAGAGACCGGGGAGCTGTTTTTT.

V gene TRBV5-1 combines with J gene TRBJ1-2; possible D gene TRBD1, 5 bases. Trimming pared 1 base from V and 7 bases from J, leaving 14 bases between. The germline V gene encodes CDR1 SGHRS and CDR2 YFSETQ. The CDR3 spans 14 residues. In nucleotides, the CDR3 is TGCGCCAGCAGCTTGACAGGTTCTTTAGCTGGCTACACCTTC. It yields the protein CASSLTGSLAGYTF.

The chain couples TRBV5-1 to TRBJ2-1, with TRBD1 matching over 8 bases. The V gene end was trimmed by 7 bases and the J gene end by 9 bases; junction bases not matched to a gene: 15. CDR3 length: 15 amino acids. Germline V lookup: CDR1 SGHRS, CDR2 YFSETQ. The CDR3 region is CASRQPGQEGGEQFF. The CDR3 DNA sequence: TGCGCCAGCCGCCAACCGGGACAGGAGGGAGGTGAGCAGTTCTTC.

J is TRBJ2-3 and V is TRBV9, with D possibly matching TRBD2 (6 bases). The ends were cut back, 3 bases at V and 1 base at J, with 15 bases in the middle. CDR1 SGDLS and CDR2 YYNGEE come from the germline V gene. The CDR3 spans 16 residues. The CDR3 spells CASSGGTLYGTDTQYF. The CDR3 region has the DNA TGTGCCAGCAGCGGGGGGACTTTGTACGGCACAGATACGCAGTATTTT.

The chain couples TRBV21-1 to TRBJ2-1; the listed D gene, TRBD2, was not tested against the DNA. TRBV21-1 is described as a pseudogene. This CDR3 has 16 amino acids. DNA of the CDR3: TGTGCCAGCAGCTATGCTAGCGGGACCCCTCTCAATGAGCAGTTCTTC. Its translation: CASSYASGTPLNEQFF.

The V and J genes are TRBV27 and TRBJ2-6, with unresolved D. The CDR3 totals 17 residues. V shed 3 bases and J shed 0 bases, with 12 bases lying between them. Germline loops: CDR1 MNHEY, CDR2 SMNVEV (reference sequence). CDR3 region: CASSFVPQLSGANVLTF. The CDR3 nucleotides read TGTGCCAGCAGTTTTGTGCCACAGCTCTCTGGGGCCAACGTCCTGACTTTC.

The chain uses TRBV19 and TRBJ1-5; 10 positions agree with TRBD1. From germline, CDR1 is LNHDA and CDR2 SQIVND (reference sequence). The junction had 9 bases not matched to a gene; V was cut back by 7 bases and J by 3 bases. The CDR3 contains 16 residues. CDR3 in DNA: TGTGCCAGTAATAGACAGGGGGCCCTGGACAATCAGCCCCAGCATTTT. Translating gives CASNRQGALDNQPQHF.